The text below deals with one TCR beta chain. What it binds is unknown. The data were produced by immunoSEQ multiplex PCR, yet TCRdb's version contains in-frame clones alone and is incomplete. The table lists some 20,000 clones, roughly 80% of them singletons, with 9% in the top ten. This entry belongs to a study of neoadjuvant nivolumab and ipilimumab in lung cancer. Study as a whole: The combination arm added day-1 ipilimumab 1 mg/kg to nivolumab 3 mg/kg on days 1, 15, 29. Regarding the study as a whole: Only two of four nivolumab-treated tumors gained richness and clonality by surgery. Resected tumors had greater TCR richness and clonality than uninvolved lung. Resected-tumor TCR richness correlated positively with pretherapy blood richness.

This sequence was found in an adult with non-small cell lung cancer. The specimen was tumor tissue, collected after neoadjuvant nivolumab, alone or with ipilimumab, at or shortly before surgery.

The CDR3 region has the DNA TGTGCCAGCAGCCAATTCGGGACAGGAGGATACGAGCAGTACTTC. This sequence encodes CASSQFGTGGYEQYF. The J gene is TRBJ2-7, the V gene TRBV14, with TRBD1 identical over 8 bases. The CDR3 contains 15 residues. Per the germline V gene, CDR1 is SGHDN and CDR2 is FVKESK. The ends lost 2 bases at V and 4 bases at J; junction bases unmatched: 7.